This T cell receptor (beta chain) was sequenced in a study of immune characterization of retroperitoneal liposarcoma. Using its own MiXCR run on the PCR reads, TCRdb lists one record per CDR3 protein. The sample carries some 3,000 distinct CDR3 sequences, roughly 40% recorded once. J gave up 4 bases and V 3 bases, and 2 bases lay outside the gene matches. Germline values: CDR1 SGHTA, CDR2 FQGNSA. CDR3 length: 13 residues. This rearrangement joins TRBV7-2 to TRBJ2-7; TRBD2 aligns across 8 bases. The sequencing input was tumor tissue. This receptor was taken from a male donor with retroperitoneal liposarcoma. CDR3 region: CASSFSGKYEQYF. CDR3 bases: TGTGCCAGCAGCTTTAGCGGGAAATACGAGCAGTACTTC.